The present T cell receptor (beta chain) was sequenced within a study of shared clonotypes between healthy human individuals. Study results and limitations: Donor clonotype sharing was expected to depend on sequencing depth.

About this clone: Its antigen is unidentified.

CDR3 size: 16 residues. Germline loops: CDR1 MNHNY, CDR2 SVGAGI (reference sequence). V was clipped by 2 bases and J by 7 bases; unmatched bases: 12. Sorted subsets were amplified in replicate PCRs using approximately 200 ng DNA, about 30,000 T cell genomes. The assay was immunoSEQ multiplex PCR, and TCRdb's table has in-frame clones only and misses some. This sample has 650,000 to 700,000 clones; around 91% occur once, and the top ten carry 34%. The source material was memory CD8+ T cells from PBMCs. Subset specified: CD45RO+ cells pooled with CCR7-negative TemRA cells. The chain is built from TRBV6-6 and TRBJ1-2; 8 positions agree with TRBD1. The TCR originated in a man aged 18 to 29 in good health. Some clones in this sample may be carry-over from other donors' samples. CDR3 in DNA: TGTGCCAGCAGTTACGTCGCGACAGGGGACCAAGTTGGCTACACCTTC. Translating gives CASSYVATGDQVGYTF.